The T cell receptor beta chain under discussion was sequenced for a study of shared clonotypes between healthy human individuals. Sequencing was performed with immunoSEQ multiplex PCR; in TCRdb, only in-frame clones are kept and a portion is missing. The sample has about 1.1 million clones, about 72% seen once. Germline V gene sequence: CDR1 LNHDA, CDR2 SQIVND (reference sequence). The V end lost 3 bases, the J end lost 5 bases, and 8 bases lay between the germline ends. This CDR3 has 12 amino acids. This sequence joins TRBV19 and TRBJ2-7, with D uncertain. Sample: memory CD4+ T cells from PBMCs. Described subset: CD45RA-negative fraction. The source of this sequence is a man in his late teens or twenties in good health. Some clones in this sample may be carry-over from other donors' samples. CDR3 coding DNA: TGTGCCAGTAGTATCCCCAAAAACGAGCAGTACTTC. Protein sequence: CASSIPKNEQYF.